This record covers a single T cell receptor beta chain. Its antigen is unidentified. The data are from a study of T cell responses to AZD1222 COVID-19 vaccine. Trimming cost V 4 bases and J 2 bases, with 8 bases left between them. The CDR3 is 13 amino acids. Looked up from germline, CDR1 is MNHEY and CDR2 is SVGAGI. Broader study findings: Most donors were white British, females outnumbered males, and clonal diversity was possibly underestimated. Samples come after the peak T cell response, not at day 14. Nearly half of spike-specific TCRs reportedly target unmutated variant regions.

Repertoires were generated with immunoSEQ multiplex PCR, while TCRdb's copy carries only in-frame clones and drops some. The sample lists about 160,000 clones; around nine tenths were seen once. The chain carries TRBV6-5 and TRBJ1-1; D unclear. This sequence was found in an adult in good health. Source: peripheral blood, taken on day 0 of AZD1222 vaccination. CDR3 bases: TGTGCCAGCAGTTCCGGGGTAAACACTGAAGCTTTCTTT. This encodes CASSSGVNTEAFF.